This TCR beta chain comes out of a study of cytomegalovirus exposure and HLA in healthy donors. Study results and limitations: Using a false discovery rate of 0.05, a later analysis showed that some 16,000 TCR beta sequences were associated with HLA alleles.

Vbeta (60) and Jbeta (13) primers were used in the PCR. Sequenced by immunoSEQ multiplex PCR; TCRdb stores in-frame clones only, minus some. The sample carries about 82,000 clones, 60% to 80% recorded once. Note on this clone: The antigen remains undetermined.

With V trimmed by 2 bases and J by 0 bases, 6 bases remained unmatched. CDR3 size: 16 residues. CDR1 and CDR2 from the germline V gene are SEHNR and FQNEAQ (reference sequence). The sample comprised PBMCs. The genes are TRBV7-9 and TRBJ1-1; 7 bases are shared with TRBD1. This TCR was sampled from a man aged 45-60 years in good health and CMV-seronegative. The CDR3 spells CASSLTTGVVNTEAFF. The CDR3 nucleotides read TGTGCCAGCAGCTTAACCACAGGGGTGGTGAACACTGAAGCTTTCTTT.